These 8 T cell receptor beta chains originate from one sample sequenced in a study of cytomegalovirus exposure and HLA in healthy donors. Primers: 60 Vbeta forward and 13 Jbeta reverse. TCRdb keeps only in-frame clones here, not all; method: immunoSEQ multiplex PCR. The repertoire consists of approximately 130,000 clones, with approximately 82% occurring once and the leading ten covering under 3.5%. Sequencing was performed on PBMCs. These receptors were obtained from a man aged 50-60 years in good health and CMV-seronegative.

In DNA, the CDR3 is TGTGCCAGTAGTATCCCTAGCGGGGGCACAGATACGCAGTATTTT. Translation gives CASSIPSGGTDTQYF. The J gene is TRBJ2-3, the V gene TRBV19, with 9 bases matching TRBD2. CDR1 LNHDA and CDR2 SQIVND come from the germline V gene (reference sequence). This CDR3 comprises 15 residues. Losses at the gene ends were 3 bases for V and 1 base for J; bases not matched to a gene: 2. The complete variable domain, with remaining parts taken from reference TRBV19 and TRBJ2-3, reads DGGITQSPKYLFRKEGQNVTLSCEQNLNHDAMYWYRQDPGQGLRLIYYSQIVNDFQKGDIAEGYSVSREKKESFPLTVTSAQKNPTAFYLCASSIPSGGTDTQYFGPGTRLTVL.

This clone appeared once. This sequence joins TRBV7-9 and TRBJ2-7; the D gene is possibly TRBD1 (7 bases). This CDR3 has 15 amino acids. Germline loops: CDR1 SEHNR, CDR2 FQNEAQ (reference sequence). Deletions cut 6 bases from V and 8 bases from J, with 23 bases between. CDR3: CASRSAQGGANKQYF. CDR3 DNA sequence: TGTGCCAGCAGATCCGCCCAGGGGGGCGCGAACAAGCAGTACTTC. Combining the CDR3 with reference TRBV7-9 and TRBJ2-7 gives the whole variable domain DTGVSQNPRHKITKRGQNVTFRCDPISEHNRLYWYRQTLGQGPEFLTYFQNEAQLEKSRLLSDRFSAERPKGSFSTLEIQRTEQGDSAMYLCASRSAQGGANKQYFGPGTRLTVT.

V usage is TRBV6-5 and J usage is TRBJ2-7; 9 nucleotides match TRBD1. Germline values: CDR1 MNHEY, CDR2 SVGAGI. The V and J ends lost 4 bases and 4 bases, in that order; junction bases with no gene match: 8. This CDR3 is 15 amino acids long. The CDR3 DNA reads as TGTGCCAGCAGTTTCCGGGACAGGGCGACTTACGAGCAGTACTTC. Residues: CASSFRDRATYEQYF.

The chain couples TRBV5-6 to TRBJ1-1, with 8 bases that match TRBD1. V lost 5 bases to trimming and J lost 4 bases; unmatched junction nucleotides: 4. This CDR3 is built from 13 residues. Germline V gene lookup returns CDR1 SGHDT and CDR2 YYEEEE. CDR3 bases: TGTGCCAGCAGTACAACAGGGGGCACTGAAGCTTTCTTT. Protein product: CASSTTGGTEAFF.

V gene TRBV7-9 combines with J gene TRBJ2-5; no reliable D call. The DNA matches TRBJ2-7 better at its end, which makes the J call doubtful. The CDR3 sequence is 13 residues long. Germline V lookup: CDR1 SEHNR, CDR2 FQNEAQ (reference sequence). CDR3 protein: CASSLAASYEQYF. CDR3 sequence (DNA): TGTGCCAGCAGCTTAGCTGCCTCCTACGAGCAGTACTTC.

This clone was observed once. CDR3 residues: CASGVYYEQYF. The CDR3 DNA sequence: TGTGCCAGCGGTGTTTACTACGAGCAGTACTTC. The chain joins TRBV2 to TRBJ2-5; D is undetermined. The J call may not be correct, given that the DNA end is closer to TRBJ2-7. CDR3 length: 11 amino acids. Per the germline V gene, CDR1 is SNHLY and CDR2 is FYNNEI.

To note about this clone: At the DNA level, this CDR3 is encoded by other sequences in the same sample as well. CDR3 protein: CASSPDNSYEQYF. The CDR3 nucleotides read TGCGCCAGCAGCCCCGACAACTCCTACGAGCAGTACTTC. The chain employs TRBV5-1 and TRBJ2-7; D gene unclear. The CDR3 spans 13 residues. V lost 4 bases and J 0 bases, leaving 8 bases between the germline ends. The V gene's germline CDR1 is SGHRS and CDR2 YFSETQ.

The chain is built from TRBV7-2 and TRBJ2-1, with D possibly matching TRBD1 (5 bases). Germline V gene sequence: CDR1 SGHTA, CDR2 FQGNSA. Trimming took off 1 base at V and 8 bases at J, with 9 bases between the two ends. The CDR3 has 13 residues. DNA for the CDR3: TGTGCCAGCAGCTTAGGCAGGGCGGATGAGCAGTTCTTC. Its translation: CASSLGRADEQFF.